These 21 T cell receptor beta chains came from one sample sequenced in a study of cytomegalovirus exposure and HLA in healthy donors. PCR was performed using 60 Vbeta and 13 Jbeta primers. The data were produced by immunoSEQ multiplex PCR, yet TCRdb's version contains in-frame clones alone and is incomplete. The sample records about 160,000 clones, 70% to 90% being singletons. Sequencing used PBMCs. These receptors were taken from a woman aged 25 to 45 in good health and CMV-seropositive.

The genes are TRBV6-5 and TRBJ1-2; D is ambiguous. Trimming took off 5 bases at V and 7 bases at J, with 8 bases between the two ends. The CDR3 is 11 amino acids. From germline, CDR1 is MNHEY and CDR2 SVGAGI. In DNA, the CDR3 is TGTGCCAGCAGTCGCGTCGGTGGCTACACCTTC. Translating it yields CASSRVGGYTF.

The chain combines TRBV25-1 with TRBJ1-6; 7 bases are a match to TRBD1. The CDR3 spans 17 residues. V was clipped by 5 bases and J by 0 bases; unmatched bases: 7. CDR1 MGHDK and CDR2 SYGVNS come from the germline V gene. The CDR3 DNA follows: TGTGCCAGCAGTTTTACAGGGGAGAGCTCCTATAATTCACCCCTCCACTTT. It translates to CASSFTGESSYNSPLHF.

The J gene is TRBJ2-1, the V gene TRBV7-8; a possible D gene is TRBD2 (6 bases). CDR3 length equals 18 residues. Germline-derived CDR1 and CDR2 are SGHVS and FQNEAQ. Trimming took off 1 base at V and 5 bases at J, with 21 bases between the two ends. This CDR3 is CASSLVLVGFWGDNEQFF. The CDR3 DNA sequence: TGTGCCAGCAGCTTAGTTTTAGTGGGGTTTTGGGGGGACAATGAGCAGTTCTTC.

This rearrangement joins TRBV5-5 to TRBJ2-1; 7 bases fit TRBD2. Germline V gene sequence: CDR1 SGHKS, CDR2 YYEKEE (reference sequence). This CDR3 is 14 amino acids long. Unmatched junction bases numbered 3, after V lost 6 bases and J lost 0 bases. CDR3 sequence reads: CASTRGDSYNEQFF. The CDR3 nucleotides read TGTGCCAGCACCCGGGGGGACTCCTACAATGAGCAGTTCTTC.

The chain links TRBV2 to TRBJ2-2, with 10 nucleotides matching TRBD2. The CDR3 runs to 15 residues. V was clipped by 6 bases and J by 4 bases; unmatched bases: 5. Germline V lookup: CDR1 SNHLY, CDR2 FYNNEI. In DNA, the CDR3 is TGTGCCAGCAGCGAGCGGGGGGGCGGCACCGGGGAGCTGTTTTTT. It yields the protein CASSERGGGTGELFF.

This clone has only a few counts. The CDR3 DNA is TGTGCCAGCAGCATGCTCTGGACAGGATCCCTGAACTATGGCTACACCTTC. This codes for CASSMLWTGSLNYGYTF. The chain has TRBV7-9 and TRBJ1-2, with 7 bases lining up with TRBD1. Trimming removed 5 bases from V and 2 bases from J; junction bases left unmatched: 14. The germline gives CDR1 SEHNR, CDR2 FQNEAQ (reference sequence). The CDR3 is 17 residues long.

This clone was counted between two and nine times. The chain links TRBV28 to TRBJ2-1, with 10 bases that match TRBD2. In germline, CDR1 is MDHEN, CDR2 SYDVKM. CDR3 length equals 15 residues. The ends lost 3 bases at V and 9 bases at J; junction bases unmatched: 8. The CDR3 DNA follows: TGTGCCAGCAGTTTGGGACCTAGCGGGGGTGGTGAGCAGTTCTTC. Translating gives CASSLGPSGGGEQFF.

The genes are TRBV7-2 and TRBJ1-1; no reliable D call. The germline gives CDR1 SGHTA, CDR2 FQGNSA. The CDR3 contains 11 residues. Trimming took 1 base from V and 11 from J, leaving 8 bases between them. The CDR3 is CASSLVAIAFF. The CDR3 bases are TGTGCCAGCAGCTTAGTGGCAATTGCTTTCTTT.

The genes are TRBV12-5 and TRBJ2-2; possibly TRBD2 for D (6 bases). Germline V gene sequence: CDR1 LGHNT, CDR2 FRNRAP. There are 15 residues in the CDR3. Trimming pared 5 bases from V and 0 bases from J, leaving 10 bases between. CDR3 region: CASGGGASNTGELFF. In DNA form, the CDR3 reads TGTGCTAGTGGTGGAGGGGCCTCGAACACCGGGGAGCTGTTTTTT.

The chain links TRBV6-1 to TRBJ1-5; TRBD1 aligns across 7 bases. The CDR3 has 14 residues. V lost 4 bases and J lost 5; bases outside the gene matches: 5. Germline loops: CDR1 MNHNS, CDR2 SASEGT. CDR3 coding DNA: TGTGCCAGCAGTGCGACAGGGCCTCATCAGCCCCAGCATTTT. Protein sequence: CASSATGPHQPQHF.

The genes are TRBV28 and TRBJ2-7; unclear D gene. CDR1 and CDR2 from the germline V gene are MDHEN and SYDVKM. The CDR3 length is 13 residues. V lost 7 bases to trimming and J lost 4 bases, with 14 bases between them. The CDR3 is CASTPQVGYEQYF. CDR3 nucleotide sequence: TGTGCCAGCACCCCCCAGGTGGGTTACGAGCAGTACTTC.

The chain carries TRBV5-4 and TRBJ1-2; TRBD1 might be the D (6 bases). CDR1 is SGHNT, CDR2 YYREEE, per germline (reference sequence). The CDR3 extends over 14 amino acids. V was clipped by 5 bases and J by 0 bases, with 11 bases between them. DNA for the CDR3: TGTGCCAGCAGGGGGACAATAGCTAACTATGGCTACACCTTC. Amino acids: CASRGTIANYGYTF.

This clone was seen a few times. The rearrangement links TRBV4-3 to TRBJ1-2; 9 bases map to TRBD1. Germline assignment: CDR1 LGHNA and CDR2 YSLEER. The CDR3 is 16 amino acids. Trimming cost V 4 bases and J 2 bases; bases outside gene matches: 8. CDR3 sequence (DNA): TGCGCCAGCAGCCCCCGGGACAGGGCTATCAACTATGGCTACACCTTC. It is translated as CASSPRDRAINYGYTF.

The genes are TRBV5-1 and TRBJ1-2; D ambiguous. Germline lookup yields CDR1 SGHRS and CDR2 YFSETQ. Trimming stripped 0 bases from V and 6 bases from J, with 9 bases between. The CDR3 consists of 13 residues. The CDR3 protein is CASSLAGSDGYTF. Written as DNA, the CDR3 is TGCGCCAGCAGCTTGGCAGGCAGTGATGGCTACACCTTC.

This clone was seen more than once but under ten times. This rearrangement joins TRBV6-6 to TRBJ2-3; 7 nucleotides line up with TRBD2. Losses at the gene ends were 7 bases for V and 5 bases for J; bases not matched to a gene: 12. The germline V gene has CDR1 MNHNY and CDR2 SVGAGI (reference sequence). The CDR3 sequence is 15 residues long. CDR3 sequence: CASKISGRGGDTQYF. CDR3 bases: TGTGCCAGCAAAATAAGTGGGAGGGGTGGAGATACGCAGTATTTT.

J is TRBJ1-4 and V is TRBV19; D is perhaps TRBD1 (6 bases). The CDR3 length is 14 residues. Trimming pared 9 bases from V and 7 bases from J, leaving 18 bases between. Germline V gene data show CDR1 as LNHDA and CDR2 as SQIVND (reference sequence). This CDR3 is CASQTGPWAEKLFF. As DNA, the CDR3 is TGTGCCAGCCAAACAGGGCCGTGGGCTGAAAAACTGTTTTTT.

This clone has only one observation. The V gene is TRBV5-6, the J gene TRBJ1-6; TRBD1 might be the D (5 bases). Looked up from germline, CDR1 is SGHDT and CDR2 is YYEEEE. Trimming removed 4 bases at V and 9 bases at J, with 26 bases between. There are 18 residues in the CDR3. CDR3 bases: TGTGCCAGCAGCCTGGGGCCCGGCGGGTCCCTTGGAGCTTCACCCCTCCACTTT. Its translation is CASSLGPGGSLGASPLHF.

This clone was recorded only once. The chain uses TRBV6-1 and TRBJ2-7, with a weak D call TRBD1 (5 bases). CDR3 length: 14 residues. The V gene's germline CDR1 is MNHNS and CDR2 SASEGT. Trimming took off 2 bases at V and 2 bases at J, with 10 bases between the two ends. CDR3: CASSEWKGAYEQYF. CDR3 coding DNA: TGTGCCAGCAGTGAATGGAAAGGGGCCTACGAGCAGTACTTC.

The CDR3 DNA sequence: TGTGCCAGCAGCTTGTCAGTCTACGAGCAGTACTTC. Protein: CASSLSVYEQYF. The V call is TRBV5-8, the J call TRBJ2-7, with D unclear. The CDR3 has 12 amino acids. Germline V gives CDR1 SGHTS, CDR2 YDEGEE. Trimming shortened V by 1 base and J by 3 bases, and 5 bases separated the two germline ends.

The chain recombines TRBV10-2 with TRBJ1-2, with TRBD1 identical over 7 bases. Per the germline V gene, CDR1 is WSHSY and CDR2 is SAAADI. V trimming: 0 bases; J trimming: 6 bases; junction bases outside the gene matches: 10. The CDR3 totals 16 residues. Here the CDR3 DNA reads TGCGCCAGCAGTGAGTCTAGGACAGGTGCCCCAAATGGCTACACCTTC. This codes for CASSESRTGAPNGYTF.

The chain couples TRBV11-2 to TRBJ1-3; D unresolved. Trimming took off 1 base at V and 0 bases at J, with 7 bases between the two ends. The V gene's germline CDR1 is SGHAT and CDR2 FQNNGV. This CDR3 spans 15 amino acids. CDR3 coding DNA: TGTGCCAGCAGCTTAGGAAGCGGCTCTGGAAACACCATATATTTT. Its translation is CASSLGSGSGNTIYF.